Below, one T cell receptor (beta chain) is given with its context. This specimen comes from a study of blood T cell repertoires in COVID-19. Background on the study: PBMCs, B-cell-depleted T cells, or T cells provided the cDNA or gDNA that made up the material.

There are 15 residues in the CDR3. V lost 4 bases and J 3 bases, leaving 16 bases between the germline ends. CDR1 is MGHRA and CDR2 is YSYEKL in the germline V gene. Methods used by the authors: Cell counts per sample came from amplifying reference gene primers. Here immunoSEQ multiplex PCR was the method, and the copy in TCRdb shows in-frame clones only, minus some. The V and J calls and clone size are taken from that table; D and trimming were inferred from the DNA. The sample includes 100,000 or so clones, 75% to 85% seen only once; the top ten take 15% to 20%. J is TRBJ2-7 and V is TRBV4-1; D might be TRBD2 (6 bases). Input material: peripheral blood. The receptor's source is a human donor in a cohort sampled during active COVID-19. The CDR3 loop reads CASSPGGNKGYEQYF. In DNA, the CDR3 is TGCGCCAGCAGCCCCGGAGGGAATAAGGGCTACGAGCAGTACTTC.